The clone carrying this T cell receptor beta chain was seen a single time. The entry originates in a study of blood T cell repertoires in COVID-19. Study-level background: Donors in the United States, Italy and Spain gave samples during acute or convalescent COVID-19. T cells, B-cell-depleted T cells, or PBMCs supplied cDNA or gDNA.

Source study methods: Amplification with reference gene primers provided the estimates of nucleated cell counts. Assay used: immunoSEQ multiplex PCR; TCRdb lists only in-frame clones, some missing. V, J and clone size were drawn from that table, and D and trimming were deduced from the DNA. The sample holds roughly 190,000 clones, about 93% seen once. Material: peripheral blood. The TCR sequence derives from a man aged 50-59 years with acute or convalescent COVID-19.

The CDR3 here is CASGGGEGTYGYTF. CDR3 coding DNA: TGTGCCAGCGGGGGGGGTGAGGGCACCTATGGCTACACCTTC. The chain has TRBV28 and TRBJ1-2; D might be TRBD1 (5 bases). Trimming left V 8 bases short and J 4 bases short, with 17 bases between. The CDR3 is 14 amino acids. Germline V gives CDR1 MDHEN, CDR2 SYDVKM.